These T cell receptor beta chains were read from a single sample in a study of glioma-infiltrating T cells. Using its own MiXCR run on the multiplex PCR reads, TCRdb lists one record per CDR3 protein. The sample includes some 130,000 distinct CDR3 sequences, approximately 24% of them seen just once. The sequencing sample was made of glioma tissue, nonneoplastic brain tissue, or PBMCs (not recorded which). These receptors all stem from a human donor with low-grade glioma or glioblastoma, undergoing nonglioma brain surgery, or in good health (not recorded which). Both conserved end residues are part of each CDR3. D genes are given only for firm matches. Only part of the rows carry a size: once, few, many, or a class if the clone is expanded.

J: TRBJ1-1; V: TRBV6-1; length: 14; D: -; size: few; CDR3: CASSPQGSSTEAFF; DNA: TGTGCCAGCAGTCCACAGGGTAGTAGCACTGAAGCTTTCTTT
J: TRBJ2-1; V: TRBV20-1; length: 15; D: -; size: once; CDR3: CSARDPVGSYNEQFF; DNA: TGCAGTGCTAGAGACCCGGTAGGGTCCTACAATGAGCAGTTCTTC
J: TRBJ2-4; V: TRBV7-2; length: 17; D: -; size: -; CDR3: CASSSLALKGGRDIQYF; DNA: TGTGCCAGCAGCTCTTTAGCCCTCAAGGGCGGTCGGGACATTCAGTACTTC
J: TRBJ2-5; V: TRBV27; length: 15; D: -; size: many; CDR3: CASSLGQGRRETQYF; DNA: TGTGCCAGCAGTTTAGGTCAGGGGAGGCGAGAGACCCAGTACTTC
J: TRBJ2-5; V: TRBV14; length: 17; D: -; size: -; CDR3: CASSHLPAARGLKTQYF; DNA: TGTGCCAGCAGCCATCTCCCGGCGGCCCGGGGATTGAAGACCCAGTACTTC
J: TRBJ1-3; V: TRBV20-1; length: 13; D: -; size: few; CDR3: CSAPFEGGNTIYF; DNA: TGCAGTGCCCCATTCGAGGGGGGAAACACCATATATTTT
J: TRBJ2-3; V: TRBV28; length: 18; D: TRBD2; size: -; CDR3: CASSPIVVVAGGTDTQYF; DNA: TGTGCCAGCAGTCCAATCGTGGTGGTAGCGGGGGGCACAGATACGCAGTATTTT
J: TRBJ1-1; V: TRBV7-6; length: 13; D: -; size: many; CDR3: CASSLAKNTEAFF; DNA: TGTGCCAGCAGCTTAGCTAAGAACACTGAAGCTTTCTTT
J: TRBJ1-5; V: TRBV28; length: 14; D: -; size: many; CDR3: CASSTVGRNQPQHF; DNA: TGTGCCAGCAGCACCGTGGGCCGCAATCAGCCCCAGCATTTT
J: TRBJ2-5; V: TRBV12-3/TRBV12-4; length: 15; D: TRBD2; size: many; CDR3: CASRQLAGGLETQYF; DNA: TGTGCCAGCAGACAATTAGCGGGGGGCCTGGAGACCCAGTACTTC
J: TRBJ1-5; V: TRBV7-3; length: 13; D: -; size: -; CDR3: CASSLNKYQPQHF; DNA: TGTGCCAGCAGCTTAAATAAGTATCAGCCCCAGCATTTT
J: TRBJ2-3; V: TRBV24-1; length: 12; D: -; size: -; CDR3: CAAPPKGQTQYF; DNA: TGTGCCGCCCCGCCAAAAGGACAGACGCAGTATTTT
J: TRBJ1-5; V: TRBV28; length: 14; D: -; size: few; CDR3: CASRLSGGNQPQHF; DNA: TGTGCCAGCCGTCTTAGTGGTGGCAATCAGCCCCAGCATTTT
J: TRBJ2-3; V: TRBV7-2; length: 15; D: TRBD2; size: many; CDR3: CASSLGLAVSDTQYF; DNA: TGTGCCAGCAGCTTAGGGCTAGCGGTCTCAGATACGCAGTATTTT
J: TRBJ2-3; V: TRBV27; length: 15; D: TRBD2; size: -; CDR3: CSSSPGLAGADTQYF; DNA: TGTTCCAGCAGTCCCGGACTAGCGGGGGCAGATACGCAGTATTTT
J: TRBJ2-1; V: TRBV7-9; length: 15; D: -; size: -; CDR3: CASSITRQAYNEQFF; DNA: TGTGCCAGCAGCATCACACGACAGGCCTACAATGAGCAGTTCTTC
J: TRBJ2-2; V: TRBV4-1; length: 15; D: -; size: -; CDR3: CASSQDYGNTGELFF; DNA: TGCGCCAGCAGCCAAGATTACGGAAACACCGGGGAGCTGTTTTTT
J: TRBJ1-2; V: TRBV20-1; length: 13; D: -; size: -; CDR3: CSALQGVGYGYTF; DNA: TGCAGTGCTTTACAGGGAGTCGGCTATGGCTACACCTTC
J: TRBJ2-3; V: TRBV27; length: 16; D: -; size: few; CDR3: CASRTNYLGGEDTQYF; DNA: TGTGCCAGCAGGACGAACTACCTAGGAGGGGAAGATACGCAGTATTTT
J: TRBJ2-1; V: TRBV6-1; length: 16; D: TRBD2; size: few; CDR3: CASSRCLAGGYNEQFF; DNA: TGTGCCAGCTCCCGATGCCTAGCGGGGGGCTACAATGAGCAGTTCTTC
J: TRBJ2-5; V: TRBV7-6; length: 14; D: -; size: few; CDR3: CASSLPPGRETQYF; DNA: TGTGCCAGCAGCTTACCCCCAGGGAGAGAGACCCAGTACTTC
J: TRBJ2-3; V: TRBV20-1; length: 14; D: -; size: medium-sized; CDR3: CSARDLRGTDTQYF; DNA: TGCAGTGCTAGGGACCTCCGGGGCACAGATACGCAGTATTTT
J: TRBJ1-5; V: TRBV20-1; length: 14; D: -; size: -; CDR3: CSASLGLGRQPQHF; DNA: TGCAGTGCTAGTTTAGGGTTGGGTCGTCAGCCCCAGCATTTT
J: TRBJ2-3; V: TRBV4-1; length: 17; D: TRBD2; size: -; CDR3: CASSQDSASGDTDTQYF; DNA: TGCGCCAGCAGCCAGGACTCGGCTAGCGGGGACACAGATACGCAGTATTTT
J: TRBJ1-1; V: TRBV7-2; length: 14; D: TRBD1; size: -; CDR3: CASSPYDRVTEAFF; DNA: TGTGCCAGCAGCCCCTATGACAGGGTCACTGAAGCTTTCTTT
J: TRBJ2-3; V: TRBV9; length: 16; D: -; size: -; CDR3: CASSVTGRDPTRTQYF; DNA: TGTGCCAGCAGCGTGACAGGCCGAGACCCCACACGTACGCAGTATTTT
J: TRBJ2-1; V: TRBV20-1; length: 12; D: -; size: many; CDR3: CSPGRAYNEQFF; DNA: TGCAGTCCTGGCAGGGCGTACAATGAGCAGTTCTTC
J: TRBJ2-3; V: TRBV10-3; length: 12; D: -; size: few; CDR3: CATGLRADTQYF; DNA: TGTGCCACAGGACTGAGGGCAGATACGCAGTATTTT
J: TRBJ2-3; V: TRBV7-8; length: 14; D: -; size: -; CDR3: CASSRGRGTDTQYF; DNA: TGTGCCAGCAGCAGGGGAAGGGGGACAGATACGCAGTATTTT
J: TRBJ2-4; V: TRBV10-3; length: 14; D: -; size: -; CDR3: CAISESLAKNIQYF; DNA: TGTGCCATCAGTGAGTCTTTAGCCAAAAACATTCAGTACTTC
J: TRBJ1-1; V: TRBV28; length: 16; D: -; size: few; CDR3: CASSLKGFGGDTEAFF; DNA: TGTGCCAGCAGTTTAAAGGGGTTCGGAGGGGACACTGAAGCTTTCTTT
J: TRBJ2-4; V: TRBV6-6; length: 15; D: -; size: -; CDR3: CASSYGETAKNTQYF; DNA: TGTGCCAGCAGTTACGGGGAGACGGCCAAAAACACTCAGTACTTC
J: TRBJ2-3; V: TRBV18; length: 15; D: -; size: once; CDR3: CASLPGRGRTDTQYF; DNA: TGTGCCAGCTTACCAGGGCGGGGGCGCACAGATACGCAGTATTTT
J: TRBJ1-1; V: TRBV20-1; length: 14; D: -; size: many; CDR3: CSASKQGSGTEAFF; DNA: TGCAGTGCTAGTAAACAAGGCTCAGGCACTGAAGCTTTCTTT
J: TRBJ1-6; V: TRBV7-9; length: 15; D: -; size: few; CDR3: CATPTDDSYNSPLHF; DNA: TGTGCCACCCCGACAGATGACTCCTATAATTCACCCCTCCACTTT
J: TRBJ1-1; V: TRBV6-1; length: 14; D: TRBD1; size: many; CDR3: CASSQQGAGTEAFF; DNA: TGTGCCAGCAGTCAACAGGGGGCCGGCACTGAAGCTTTCTTT
J: TRBJ2-5; V: TRBV6-1; length: 12; D: -; size: many; CDR3: CASSVGWETQYF; DNA: TGTGCCAGCAGTGTGGGCTGGGAGACCCAGTACTTC